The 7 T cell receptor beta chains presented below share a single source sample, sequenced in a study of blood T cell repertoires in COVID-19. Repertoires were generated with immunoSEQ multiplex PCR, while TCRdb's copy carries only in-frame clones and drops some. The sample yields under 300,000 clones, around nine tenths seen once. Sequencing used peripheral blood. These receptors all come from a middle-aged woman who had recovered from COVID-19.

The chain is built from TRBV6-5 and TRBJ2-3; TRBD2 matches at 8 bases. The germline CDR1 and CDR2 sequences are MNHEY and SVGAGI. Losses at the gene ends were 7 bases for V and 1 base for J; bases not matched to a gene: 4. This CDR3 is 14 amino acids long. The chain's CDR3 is CASIAGRGTDTQYF. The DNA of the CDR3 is TGTGCCAGCATAGCGGGGAGGGGCACAGATACGCAGTATTTT.

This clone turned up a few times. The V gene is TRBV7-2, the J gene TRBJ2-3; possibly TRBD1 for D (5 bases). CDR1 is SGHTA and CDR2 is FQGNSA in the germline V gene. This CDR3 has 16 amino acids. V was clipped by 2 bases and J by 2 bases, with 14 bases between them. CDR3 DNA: TGTGCCAGCAGCTTATCGTGGGGCAGCTACACAGATACGCAGTATTTT. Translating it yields CASSLSWGSYTDTQYF.

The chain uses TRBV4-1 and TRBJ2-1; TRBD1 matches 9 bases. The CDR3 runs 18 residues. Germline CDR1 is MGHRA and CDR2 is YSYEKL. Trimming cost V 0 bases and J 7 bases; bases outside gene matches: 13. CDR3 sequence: CASSQDTPGQGLFNEQFF. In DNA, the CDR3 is TGCGCCAGCAGCCAAGACACTCCGGGACAGGGTCTCTTTAATGAGCAGTTCTTC.

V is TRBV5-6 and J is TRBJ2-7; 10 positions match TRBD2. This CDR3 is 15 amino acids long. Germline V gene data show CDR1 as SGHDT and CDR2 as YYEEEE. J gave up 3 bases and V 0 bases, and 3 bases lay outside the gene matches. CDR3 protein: CASSLGASGSYEQYF. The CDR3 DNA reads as TGTGCCAGCAGCTTGGGAGCTAGCGGGAGCTACGAGCAGTACTTC. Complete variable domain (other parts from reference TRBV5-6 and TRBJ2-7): DAGVTQSPTHLIKTRGQQVTLRCSPKSGHDTVSWYQQALGQGPQFIFQYYEEEERQRGNFPDRFSGHQFPNYSSELNVNALLLGDSALYLCASSLGASGSYEQYFGPGTRLTVT.

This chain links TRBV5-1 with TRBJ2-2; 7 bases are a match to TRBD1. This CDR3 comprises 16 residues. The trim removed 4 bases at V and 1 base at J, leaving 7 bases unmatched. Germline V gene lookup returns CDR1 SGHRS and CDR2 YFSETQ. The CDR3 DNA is TGCGCCAGCAGCATAGCGACAGGGAGGAACACCGGGGAGCTGTTTTTT. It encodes CASSIATGRNTGELFF.

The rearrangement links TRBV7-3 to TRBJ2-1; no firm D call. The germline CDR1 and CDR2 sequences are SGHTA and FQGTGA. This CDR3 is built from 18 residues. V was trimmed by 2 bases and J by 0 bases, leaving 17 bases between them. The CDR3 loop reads CASSLCRLHEISYNEQFF. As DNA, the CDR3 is TGTGCCAGCAGCTTATGTCGACTCCATGAAATCTCCTACAATGAGCAGTTCTTC. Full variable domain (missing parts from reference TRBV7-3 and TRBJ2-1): GAGVSQTPSNKVTEKGKYVELRCDPISGHTALYWYRQSLGQGPEFLIYFQGTGAADDSGLPNDRFFAVRPEGSVSTLKIQRTERGDSAVYLCASSLCRLHEISYNEQFFGPGTRLTVL.

The CDR3 loop reads CAWGGQVETTYEQYF. The CDR3 DNA follows: TGTGCCTGGGGAGGACAGGTCGAAACCACCTACGAGCAGTACTTC. The chain employs TRBV30 and TRBJ2-7; 7 nucleotides agree with TRBD1. V was clipped by 5 bases and J by 2 bases; unmatched bases: 12. Germline CDR1 reads GTSNPN; CDR2 reads SVGIG (reference sequence). CDR3 size: 15 residues.